This paragraph covers one T cell receptor beta chain sequence. The sample originates from a study of blood T cell repertoires in COVID-19. About the study: The cDNA or gDNA used as material had been derived from T cells, B-cell-depleted T cells, or PBMCs.

The method was immunoSEQ multiplex PCR; TCRdb's version includes in-frame clones alone and lacks a portion of them. The sample holds about 230,000 clones; approximately 86% are singletons and the top ten take roughly 1.3%. Seattle patient enrollment occurred during active infection, with longitudinal follow-up thereafter. The CDR3 length is 17 residues. V was shortened by 0 bases and J by 3 bases, with 14 bases between the two germline ends. CDR1 is WSHSY, CDR2 SAAADI, per germline. Material: peripheral blood. The clonotype originates from a woman between 25 and 40 years old with COVID-19, enrolled during active disease. The V call is TRBV10-2, the J call TRBJ1-4, with TRBD1 as a possible D gene (6 bases). In DNA, the CDR3 is TGCGCCAGCAGTGAGTCGACACGGGGGGGCCCTAATGAAAAACTGTTTTTT. Amino acids: CASSESTRGGPNEKLFF.